This passage covers 13 T cell receptor beta chains from one sample sequenced in a study of control samples from healthy donors and cancer patients (TCRdb year 2020). Receptor amplification or capture employed the immunoSEQ multiplex PCR assay. TCRdb holds this immuneACCESS table with in-frame rearrangements only. Some clones are missing; in checked studies, unresolved V genes explain under half, and the rest has no known cause. For this sample there are 95,000 to 150,000 clones; 91% appear just once. 7.8% of the sample rests with the top ten. The specimen sequenced was blood. The receptors originated from a woman between 18 and 29 years old in good health.

J is TRBJ2-5 and V is TRBV28, with 14 bases that match TRBD2. The CDR3 runs to 18 residues. Trimming cost V 7 bases and J 5 bases; bases outside gene matches: 15. CDR1 and CDR2 (germline): MDHEN, SYDVKM. Here the CDR3 reads CASTRVQGLAGGGETQYF. The CDR3 nucleotides are TGTGCCAGCACCCGAGTCCAAGGACTAGCGGGAGGAGGGGAGACCCAGTACTTC.

V gene TRBV6-2 or TRBV6-3 combines with J gene TRBJ1-6; no definite D call. The V and J ends lost 4 bases and 0 bases respectively, with 13 bases between them. CDR3 length equals 17 residues. Germline V gene data show CDR1 as MNHEY and CDR2 as SVGEGT. CDR3 sequence reads: CASSSLTESSYNSPLHF. CDR3 DNA: TGTGCCAGCAGTTCATTGACGGAAAGCTCCTATAATTCACCCCTCCACTTT.

V and J are TRBV14 and TRBJ2-3; D is unclear. V lost 0 bases to trimming and J lost 11 bases, with 12 bases between them. Germline-derived CDR1 and CDR2 are SGHDN and FVKESK. The CDR3 loop spans 13 amino acids. The CDR3 DNA is TGTGCCAGCAGCCAAGATTTGCGGCAGCAGCAGTATTTT. It encodes CASSQDLRQQQYF.

Only one count was recorded for this clone. The chain uses TRBV7-6 and TRBJ2-1; D tentatively reads TRBD1 or TRBD2 (6 bases each). The V gene's germline CDR1 is SGHVS and CDR2 FNYEAQ. V was cut by 5 bases and J by 4 bases, with 18 bases left in between. The CDR3 covers 16 residues. This CDR3 reads CASSRNEGGRYNEQFF. DNA of the CDR3: TGTGCCAGCAGCCGGAACGAGGGGGGAAGGTACAATGAGCAGTTCTTC.

The chain has TRBV3-1 (or the pseudogene TRBV3-2) and TRBJ1-1; D is undetermined. This CDR3 spans 15 amino acids. Germline lookup yields CDR1 LGHDT and CDR2 YNNKEL (reference sequence). Trimming pared 4 bases from V and 2 bases from J, leaving 14 bases between. The CDR3 loop is CASSPSQTRNTEAFF. CDR3 nucleotide sequence: TGTGCCAGCAGCCCGAGTCAGACTCGAAACACTGAAGCTTTCTTT.

This chain uses TRBV6-5 with TRBJ2-2; D is perhaps TRBD2 (5 bases). Trimming took off 2 bases at V and 0 bases at J, with 10 bases between the two ends. Germline CDR1 reads MNHEY; CDR2 reads SVGAGI. The CDR3 extends over 16 amino acids. DNA for the CDR3: TGTGCCAGCAGTTACAAGCGGAGGACGAACACCGGGGAGCTGTTTTTT. Encoded protein: CASSYKRRTNTGELFF.

This sequence joins TRBV7-9 and TRBJ2-7; 10 nucleotides agree with TRBD2. Germline V CDR1 and CDR2: SEHNR, FQNEAQ (reference sequence). CDR3 length: 14 residues. The V segment lost 2 bases and the J segment 6 bases; nucleotides outside the gene matches: 4. The CDR3 sequence: CASSLLAGEAEQYF. CDR3 nucleotide sequence: TGTGCCAGCAGCTTACTAGCGGGAGAAGCCGAGCAGTACTTC.

The rearrangement links TRBV15 to TRBJ1-1, with D maybe TRBD1 (5 bases). This CDR3 region has 15 residues. The ends were cut back, 2 bases at V and 1 base at J, with 11 bases in the middle. The germline V gene encodes CDR1 LNHNV and CDR2 YYDKDF (reference sequence). CDR3 in DNA: TGTGCCACCAGCAGACTCGGAAGGGGGAACACTGAAGCTTTCTTT. Translating gives CATSRLGRGNTEAFF. Variable domain in full (rest from reference TRBV15 and TRBJ1-1): DAMVIQNPRYQVTQFGKPVTLSCSQTLNHNVMYWYQQKSSQAPKLLFHYYDKDFNNEADTPDNFQSRRPNTSFCFLDIRSPGLGDTAMYLCATSRLGRGNTEAFFGQGTRLTVV.

The rearrangement joins TRBV28 to TRBJ2-7; tentatively, D is TRBD1 (6 bases). Germline CDR1 is MDHEN and CDR2 is SYDVKM. The V end lost 6 bases, the J end lost 6 bases, and 12 bases lay between the germline ends. This CDR3 comprises 12 residues. CDR3: CASSPTGSEQYF. The CDR3, as DNA: TGTGCCAGCAGCCCCACAGGGTCCGAGCAGTACTTC. The variable domain in full, completed from reference TRBV28 and TRBJ2-7, reads DVKVTQSSRYLVKRTGEKVFLECVQDMDHENMFWYRQDPGLGLRLIYFSYDVKMKEKGDIPEGYSVSREKKERFSLILESASTNQTSMYLCASSPTGSEQYFGPGTRLTVT.

V usage is TRBV7-3 and J usage is TRBJ2-2; D perhaps matches TRBD1 (6 bases). CDR3 length: 15 residues. Germline assignment: CDR1 SGHTA and CDR2 FQGTGA. V lost 0 bases and J lost 7, with 12 bases in between. The CDR3 DNA follows: TGTGCCAGCAGCTTAACACCAGGGGTGGACGGGGAGCTGTTTTTT. It codes for CASSLTPGVDGELFF.

The chain is built from TRBV12-3 or TRBV12-4 and TRBJ1-1; perhaps TRBD1 as D (6 bases). The CDR3 runs 13 residues. V gave up 1 base and J gave up 10 bases, with 13 bases separating them. As DNA, the CDR3 is TGTGCCAGCAGTTTAGATAACCGGGGGCGAGCTTTCTTT. This gives the protein CASSLDNRGRAFF.

V is TRBV7-9 and J is TRBJ2-5; D gene ambiguous. This CDR3 has 12 amino acids. Germline CDR1 and CDR2: SEHNR and FQNEAQ (reference sequence). The V end lost 3 bases, the J end lost 3 bases, and 5 bases lay between the germline ends. As DNA, the CDR3 is TGTGCCAGCAGCTTTTGGGAAGAGACCCAGTACTTC. This encodes CASSFWEETQYF.

A few counts support this clone. The chain's CDR3 is CASSPGLVLQETQYF. CDR3 bases: TGTGCCAGCAGCCCGGGACTGGTCCTACAAGAGACCCAGTACTTC. This chain uses TRBV5-4 with TRBJ2-5; D might be TRBD2 (6 bases). The germline V gene has CDR1 SGHNT and CDR2 YYREEE (reference sequence). Trimming removed 4 bases from V and 2 bases from J, with 15 bases in between. The CDR3 extends over 15 amino acids.